This TCR beta chain was identified during a study of glioma-infiltrating T cells. Study results and caveats: Only very few CDR3 sequences appeared in both tissue and blood. Gliomas, especially low-grade, showed above-expected tissue-blood divergence; non-neoplastic patients showed below.

This clonotype was found a few times. Its target is not known. TCR alpha and beta CDR3 regions were amplified from RNA using iRepertoire nested multiplex PCR. For one-step reverse transcription and amplification, about 90-450 ng of tissue mRNA or PBMC total RNA was used. TCRdb redid the calling of the multiplex PCR reads with MiXCR, one entry per CDR3 protein. The top ten hold under 35% of the sample, which has 100,000 to 150,000 distinct CDR3 sequences, 24% seen once. The material sequenced was glioma tissue, nonneoplastic brain tissue, or PBMCs (not recorded which). The receptor's source is a human donor with low-grade glioma or glioblastoma, undergoing nonglioma brain surgery, or in good health (not recorded which).

CDR3 coding DNA: TGCAGTGCTAGAGATCCTGCCCAGCGGGGGGCGGGCACCGGGGAGCTGTTTTTT. This gives the protein CSARDPAQRGAGTGELFF. The chain carries TRBV20-1 and TRBJ2-2; 9 bases align to TRBD2. This CDR3 region has 18 residues. The germline gives CDR1 DFQATT, CDR2 SNEGSKA (reference sequence). V lost 0 bases, J lost 4 bases, and 12 bases stayed unmatched.